This entry lists 32 T cell receptor beta chains sequenced from one sample in a study of blood T cell repertoires in COVID-19. Sequenced by immunoSEQ multiplex PCR; TCRdb stores in-frame clones only, minus some. The table shows 140,000 to 150,000 clones, with roughly 88% occurring only once. Input material: peripheral blood. The receptors come from a man between 60 and 75 years old with active or convalescent COVID-19.

V usage is TRBV6-5 and J usage is TRBJ2-7; possible D gene TRBD2, 6 bases. Per the germline V gene, CDR1 is MNHEY and CDR2 is SVGAGI. CDR3 length: 14 residues. The V end lost 6 bases, the J end lost 2 bases, and 14 bases lay between the germline ends. For the CDR3, the DNA is TGTGCCAGCAGGACCGGGACTCTCCCCTACGAGCAGTACGTC. It specifies CASRTGTLPYEQYV.

V usage is TRBV9 and J usage is TRBJ1-4, with D maybe TRBD1 (5 bases). The CDR3 sequence is 13 residues long. Germline lookup yields CDR1 SGDLS and CDR2 YYNGEE. Deletions cut 0 bases from V and 12 bases from J, with 12 bases between. CDR3 in amino acids: CASSVGQFSELFF. CDR3 nucleotide sequence: TGTGCCAGCAGCGTAGGACAGTTTTCGGAACTGTTTTTT.

The V gene is TRBV2, the J gene TRBJ1-5; the D is unclear. The V gene's germline CDR1 is SNHLY and CDR2 FYNNEI. V lost 3 bases, J lost 3 bases, and 9 bases lay in between. The CDR3 is made up of 14 amino acids. CDR3 sequence (DNA): TGTGCCAGCAGTGACGCGGGGTCCAATCAGCCCCAGCATTTT. Its protein is CASSDAGSNQPQHF.

The table lists this clone with a count of one. The chain joins TRBV7-2 to TRBJ2-2, with 11 nucleotides matching TRBD2. The germline gives CDR1 SGHTA, CDR2 FQGNSA. Germline trimming cut 1 base from V and 6 bases from J; bases unmatched to any gene: 4. This CDR3 is built from 16 residues. CDR3 protein: CASSLGLAGIPGELFF. CDR3 bases: TGTGCCAGCAGCTTAGGACTAGCGGGAATTCCCGGGGAGCTGTTTTTT.

The genes are TRBV5-4 and TRBJ2-1; D not certain. V shed 0 bases and J shed 6 bases, with 10 bases lying between them. The CDR3 runs to 14 residues. Germline CDR1 reads SGHNT; CDR2 reads YYREEE (reference sequence). As DNA, the CDR3 is TGTGCCAGCAGCTTGGTCACAGCATCCAATGAGCAGTTCTTC. Translated, it gives CASSLVTASNEQFF.

This rearrangement joins TRBV4-1 to TRBJ1-4; the match to TRBD1 covers 7 bases. The V gene's germline CDR1 is MGHRA and CDR2 YSYEKL. The ends lost 4 bases at V and 6 bases at J; junction bases unmatched: 17. The CDR3 sequence is 18 residues long. The CDR3 DNA reads TGCGCCAGCAGCCTTAAAAGGGTCTCGACAGGGTATGATGAAAAACTGTTTTTT. Protein: CASSLKRVSTGYDEKLFF.

CDR3 DNA sequence: TGTGCCAGTAGTATAGGACAGGGGTTAGGGGGTGAAAAACTGTTTTTT. Amino acids: CASSIGQGLGGEKLFF. J is TRBJ1-4 and V is TRBV19; 8 bases align to TRBD1. The CDR3 runs 16 residues. The J segment lost 7 bases and the V segment lost 1 base, leaving 8 bases of the junction unmatched. Germline CDR1 is LNHDA and CDR2 is SQIVND (reference sequence).

J is TRBJ2-5 and V is TRBV5-1; TRBD1 matches at 9 bases. The CDR3 is made up of 14 amino acids. The ends lost 0 bases at V and 3 bases at J; junction bases unmatched: 0. Germline CDR1 is SGHRS and CDR2 is YFSETQ. CDR3 DNA sequence: TGCGCCAGCAGCTTGGGGACAGGGGAAGAGACCCAGTACTTC. It translates to CASSLGTGEETQYF. Full variable domain (missing parts from reference TRBV5-1 and TRBJ2-5): KAGVTQTPRYLIKTRGQQVTLSCSPISGHRSVSWYQQTPGQGLQFLFEYFSETQRNKGNFPGRFSGRQFSNSRSEMNVSTLELGDSALYLCASSLGTGEETQYFGPGTRLLVL.

The V and J genes are TRBV28 and TRBJ2-4, with TRBD2 matching 7 bases. Trimming cost V 4 bases and J 9 bases; bases outside gene matches: 6. The CDR3 has 13 residues. The germline V gene encodes CDR1 MDHEN and CDR2 SYDVKM. In DNA form, the CDR3 reads TGTGCCAGCAGTTCCCTCGGGGGGAGCATTCAGTACTTC. Translated: CASSSLGGSIQYF.

The J gene is TRBJ1-1, the V gene TRBV7-9; unclear D gene. Germline CDR1 and CDR2: SEHNR and FQNEAQ (reference sequence). V lost 3 bases and J lost 0, with 5 bases in between. The CDR3 runs to 13 residues. CDR3 bases: TGTGCCAGCAGCTTTCTTATGAACACTGAAGCTTTCTTT. Residues: CASSFLMNTEAFF.

J is TRBJ2-1 and V is TRBV6-6; TRBD2 aligns across 7 bases. Germline CDR1 is MNHNY and CDR2 is SVGAGI (reference sequence). The CDR3 length is 16 residues. J was trimmed by 8 bases and V by 4 bases; bases with no gene match: 14. CDR3 amino acids: CASSSNRDYPRDEQFF. The CDR3 DNA follows: TGTGCCAGCAGTTCGAACCGGGACTACCCCCGGGATGAGCAGTTCTTC.

This clone was found once. This chain uses TRBV5-1 with TRBJ1-2; the match to TRBD1 covers 9 bases. Germline lookup yields CDR1 SGHRS and CDR2 YFSETQ. The CDR3 totals 14 residues. The V segment lost 2 bases and the J segment 7 bases; nucleotides outside the gene matches: 6. CDR3 in amino acids: CASSLQGAEGGYTF. The CDR3 DNA is TGCGCCAGCAGCTTACAGGGGGCGGAGGGTGGCTACACCTTC.

The chain joins TRBV11-3 to TRBJ1-1; D unresolved. V was pared by 2 bases and J by 1 base, with 11 bases between. Germline V CDR1 and CDR2: SGHNT, YENEEA. This CDR3 is built from 15 residues. DNA for the CDR3: TGTGCCAGCAGCTTAACGGGGATGGAGAACACTGAAGCTTTCTTT. Residues: CASSLTGMENTEAFF.

This clone was observed a few times. This chain uses TRBV7-2 with TRBJ1-2; D is unclear. The CDR3 is 13 amino acids. Germline lookup yields CDR1 SGHTA and CDR2 FQGNSA. With 1 base removed from V and 7 bases from J, the gap between germline ends came to 10 bases. The CDR3 bases are TGTGCCAGCAGCTTAGATCCGGTACGTGGCTACACCTTC. This translates into CASSLDPVRGYTF.

The chain uses TRBV9 and TRBJ2-3; 11 nucleotides line up with TRBD2. Germline CDR1 and CDR2: SGDLS and YYNGEE. This CDR3 spans 16 amino acids. The V gene end was trimmed by 3 bases and the J gene end by 0 bases; junction bases not matched to a gene: 3. CDR3 DNA: TGTGCCAGCAGCGCGTTAGCGGGGGGGAGCACAGATACGCAGTATTTT. Translated: CASSALAGGSTDTQYF.

Only one count was recorded for this clone. The rearrangement uses TRBV5-1 and TRBJ2-5, with 9 bases that match TRBD2. The ends lost 4 bases at V and 3 bases at J; junction bases unmatched: 1. The CDR3 consists of 13 residues. Germline CDR1 is SGHRS and CDR2 is YFSETQ. CDR3 DNA sequence: TGCGCCAGCAGCGTAGCGGGGGAAGAGACCCAGTACTTC. This gives the protein CASSVAGEETQYF.

The rearrangement links TRBV6-5 to TRBJ2-1, with 13 bases fitting TRBD2. The junction had 1 base not matched to a gene; V was cut back by 3 bases and J by 8 bases. The CDR3 runs 14 residues. Germline values: CDR1 MNHEY, CDR2 SVGAGI. CDR3 nucleotide sequence: TGTGCCAGCAGTTATGGGACTAGCGGGGATGAGCAGTTCTTC. Encoded protein: CASSYGTSGDEQFF.

The chain carries TRBV11-3 and TRBJ1-2; 9 nucleotides agree with TRBD1. V was clipped by 5 bases and J by 8 bases; unmatched bases: 6. The length of the CDR3 is 13 residues. Germline assignment: CDR1 SGHNT and CDR2 YENEEA. For the CDR3, the DNA is TGTGCCAGCAGCGCACAGGGGGCGCCCGGCTACACCTTC. This encodes CASSAQGAPGYTF. The complete variable domain, with remaining parts taken from reference TRBV11-3 and TRBJ1-2, reads EAGVVQSPRYKIIEKKQPVAFWCNPISGHNTLYWYLQNLGQGPELLIRYENEEAVDDSQLPKDRFSAERLKGVDSTLKIQPAELGDSAVYLCASSAQGAPGYTFGSGTRLTVV.

The chain couples TRBV9 to TRBJ2-1; 11 positions match TRBD2. The CDR3 loop spans 15 amino acids. CDR1 and CDR2 from the germline V gene are SGDLS and YYNGEE. J was trimmed by 5 bases and V by 3 bases; bases with no gene match: 4. The CDR3 bases are TGTGCCAGCAGCGCCGTTAGCGGGAGGGACAATGAGCAGTTCTTC. It yields the protein CASSAVSGRDNEQFF.

The chain is built from TRBV7-6 and TRBJ1-6, with 10 bases lining up with TRBD1. Germline assignment: CDR1 SGHVS and CDR2 FNYEAQ. The CDR3 has 16 residues. Trimming cost V 4 bases and J 8 bases; bases outside gene matches: 8. The CDR3 loop reads CASSSPGQGIHSPLHF. CDR3 DNA: TGTGCCAGCAGCTCACCGGGACAGGGGATACATTCACCCCTCCACTTT.

The CDR3 nucleotides read TGTGCCAGCAGTGAGTTGGGACAAGGGCCGAACACTGAAGCTTTCTTT. It yields the protein CASSELGQGPNTEAFF. The V and J genes are TRBV25-1 and TRBJ1-1; perhaps TRBD1 as D (6 bases). CDR1 is MGHDK and CDR2 is SYGVNS in the germline V gene. The CDR3 spans 16 residues. Between the trimmed V and J ends, which lost 3 bases and 1 base, there was a span of 15 bases.

The rearrangement uses TRBV7-2 and TRBJ1-5; 8 positions match TRBD1. Losses at the gene ends were 5 bases for V and 0 bases for J; bases not matched to a gene: 6. CDR1 and CDR2 (germline): SGHTA, FQGNSA. This CDR3 has 16 amino acids. In DNA, the CDR3 is TGTGCCAGCAGCCTACGACAGGGGTATAGCAATCAGCCCCAGCATTTT. Protein: CASSLRQGYSNQPQHF.

CDR3 sequence (DNA): TGTGCCAGCAAGACGGTGTACGTCGCGGGAGAAGACGGGGAGCTGTTTTTT. It is translated as CASKTVYVAGEDGELFF. The chain has TRBV11-3 and TRBJ2-2; TRBD2 agrees at 7 bases. The trim removed 7 bases at V and 7 bases at J, leaving 18 bases unmatched. This CDR3 has 17 residues. CDR1 is SGHNT and CDR2 is YENEEA in the germline V gene.

The chain has TRBV19 and TRBJ1-5, with 10 bases lining up with TRBD1. The CDR3 has 16 amino acids. CDR1 and CDR2 (germline): LNHDA, SQIVND (reference sequence). V was clipped by 5 bases and J by 4 bases; unmatched bases: 8. The CDR3 spells CASSPRDRGGNQPQHF. Here the CDR3 DNA reads TGTGCCAGTAGTCCGAGGGACAGGGGAGGGAATCAGCCCCAGCATTTT. The full variable domain, completed using reference TRBV19 and TRBJ1-5, is DGGITQSPKYLFRKEGQNVTLSCEQNLNHDAMYWYRQDPGQGLRLIYYSQIVNDFQKGDIAEGYSVSREKKESFPLTVTSAQKNPTAFYLCASSPRDRGGNQPQHFGDGTRLSIL.

The chain recombines TRBV24-1 with TRBJ1-2; D is undetermined. CDR1 and CDR2 (germline): KGHDR, SFDVKD. Trimming removed 2 bases at V and 8 bases at J, with 11 bases between. The CDR3 is 13 residues long. Written as DNA, the CDR3 is TGTGCCACCAGTGATTCGAGGGTAAACGGCTACACCTTC. It is translated as CATSDSRVNGYTF.

This clone was counted only a few times. The chain is built from TRBV6-5 and TRBJ2-5; 7 nucleotides align to TRBD1. Losses at the gene ends were 0 bases for V and 2 bases for J; bases not matched to a gene: 6. The length of the CDR3 is 16 residues. CDR1 MNHEY and CDR2 SVGAGI come from the germline V gene. CDR3 DNA: TGTGCCAGCAGTTACTCGACAGGGCCCGCACAAGAGACCCAGTACTTC. The encoded protein is CASSYSTGPAQETQYF.

V and J are TRBV7-2 and TRBJ1-2; 7 bases line up with TRBD1. CDR1 is SGHTA, CDR2 FQGNSA, per germline. The V segment lost 4 bases and the J segment 5 bases; nucleotides outside the gene matches: 7. This CDR3 has 14 residues. CDR3 coding DNA: TGTGCCAGCAGCTCCCAACAGGGGTTTTATGGCTACACCTTC. Encoded protein: CASSSQQGFYGYTF. Drawing the rest from reference TRBV7-2 and TRBJ1-2, the complete variable domain is GAGVSQSPSNKVTEKGKDVELRCDPISGHTALYWYRQSLGQGLEFLIYFQGNSAPDKSGLPSDRFSAERTGGSVSTLTIQRTQQEDSAVYLCASSSQQGFYGYTFGSGTRLTVV.

The V gene is TRBV6-5, the J gene TRBJ2-1; 7 bases are shared with TRBD2. Germline V gene data show CDR1 as MNHEY and CDR2 as SVGAGI. Trimming removed 4 bases from V and 6 bases from J; junction bases left unmatched: 9. The CDR3 loop spans 15 amino acids. The CDR3 protein is CASSLTSLKVNEQFF. The DNA of the CDR3 is TGTGCCAGCAGTTTGACTAGCTTGAAAGTCAATGAGCAGTTCTTC.

The chain has TRBV5-4 and TRBJ2-3; 9 bases fit TRBD1. Germline CDR1 SGHNT, CDR2 YYREEE (reference sequence). The CDR3 covers 16 residues. V dropped 0 bases and J dropped 3; count of bases not matched to a gene: 5. This CDR3 reads CASSLVGQGKTDTQYF. DNA of the CDR3: TGTGCCAGCAGCTTGGTTGGACAGGGGAAGACAGATACGCAGTATTTT.

The chain uses TRBV10-3 and TRBJ2-1; 8 bases agree with TRBD2. Germline trimming cut 3 bases from V and 7 bases from J; bases unmatched to any gene: 11. Germline V gene lookup returns CDR1 ENHRY and CDR2 SYGVKD. This CDR3 is built from 16 residues. The CDR3 bases are TGTGCCATCAGTGATCCAGCGGGAGTGGTCCTGAATGAGCAGTTCTTC. Protein sequence: CAISDPAGVVLNEQFF.

This clone was recorded only once. The V gene is TRBV30, the J gene TRBJ1-1; TRBD1 is a possible D gene (6 bases). V lost 4 bases and J 4 bases, leaving 13 bases between the germline ends. Germline lookup yields CDR1 GTSNPN and CDR2 SVGIG (reference sequence). The CDR3 extends over 13 amino acids. The DNA for the CDR3 is TGTGCCTGGAAGCGGGGGGCTGGCACTGAAGCTTTCTTT. This codes for CAWKRGAGTEAFF.

The chain joins TRBV5-1 to TRBJ2-1, with TRBD1 identical over 9 bases. CDR1 SGHRS and CDR2 YFSETQ come from the germline V gene. With 5 bases clipped from V and 3 bases from J, the junction kept 9 bases outside the gene matches. This CDR3 contains 16 residues. The CDR3 sequence is CASSRTGDANYNEQFF. The CDR3 DNA reads TGCGCCAGCAGTCGGACAGGGGACGCCAACTACAATGAGCAGTTCTTC.